One sample yielded the 2 T cell receptor beta chains listed below, sequenced in a study of blood T cells in healthy people across ages. The authors ran a second PCR of 7 to 11 cycles using a sample-barcoded 5' primer and a J-beta primer mix. TCRdb ran MiXCR on the 5' RACE reads and lists one entry per CDR3 protein. Among about 1.5 million distinct CDR3 sequences listed, 42% were seen once. The source material was blood. These receptor sequences come from a woman aged 18-35 years in good health.

The chain recombines TRBV4-3 with TRBJ1-3; D perhaps matches TRBD1 (6 bases). The CDR3 contains 16 residues. Trimming took 0 bases from V and 4 from J, leaving 13 bases between them. In germline, CDR1 is LGHNA, CDR2 YSLEER. In nucleotides, the CDR3 is TGCGCCAGCAGCCAAGATACAGGGAGGCTGGGAAACACCATATATTTT. It translates to CASSQDTGRLGNTIYF.

Ten or more counts support this clonotype. This chain connects TRBV27 to TRBJ1-2; no definite D call. This CDR3 is 13 amino acids long. Looked up from germline, CDR1 is MNHEY and CDR2 is SMNVEV (reference sequence). Trimming removed 0 bases from V and 4 bases from J, with 6 bases in between. The CDR3 DNA is TGTGCCAGCAGTTTATCAGGCCCCTATGGCTACACCTTC. Translating gives CASSLSGPYGYTF.